This entry lists 27 T cell receptor beta chains sequenced from one sample in a study of radiation and T cells in renal cell carcinoma. Time point meaning: baseline pretreatment blood. Sample treatment: 15 Gy SBRT to primary tumor, nephrectomy 4 weeks later. Clones were sequenced by immunoSEQ multiplex PCR, and TCRdb holds only the in-frame ones, with some missing. The sample lists some 50,000 clones, 83% occurring once. The starting material was blood, obtained from a patient whose treatment included radiotherapy and nephrectomy. These receptors all stem from a woman aged 65 to 85 with renal cell carcinoma.

The chain has TRBV11-2 and TRBJ1-1; no firm D call. V shed 4 bases and J shed 3 bases, with 6 bases lying between them. CDR1 SGHAT and CDR2 FQNNGV come from the germline V gene. The CDR3 covers 12 residues. The CDR3, as DNA: TGTGCCAGCAGCTCGCGGCACACTGAAGCTTTCTTT. It encodes CASSSRHTEAFF.

The chain combines TRBV25-1 with TRBJ2-2; D gene unclear. This CDR3 has 14 residues. The V gene lost 6 bases and the J gene lost 6 bases, with 14 bases spanning the gap. Germline V lookup: CDR1 MGHDK, CDR2 SYGVNS. The CDR3 DNA reads TGTGCCAGCAGACCCAGGAAGTACTCCGGGGAGCTGTTTTTT. It translates to CASRPRKYSGELFF.

By share of the sample, this clone is medium-sized (0.01 to 0.1%). The chain couples TRBV7-6 to TRBJ2-3; the D is unclear. The germline gives CDR1 SGHVS, CDR2 FNYEAQ. This CDR3 has 13 residues. The V and J ends lost 5 bases and 3 bases respectively, with 9 bases between them. The CDR3 DNA reads as TGTGCCAGCAGCCGAACGGTGACAGATACGCAGTATTTT. Amino acid sequence: CASSRTVTDTQYF.

This clone was seen a few times. The chain recombines TRBV10-3 with TRBJ2-7, with TRBD2 matching 8 bases. Per germline, CDR1 ENHRY and CDR2 SYGVKD. The CDR3 runs 14 residues. The J segment lost 2 bases and the V segment lost 6 bases, leaving 6 bases of the junction unmatched. The CDR3 DNA reads as TGTGCCATCAGAGGGACTAGAGATACCTACGAGCAGTACTTC. It encodes CAIRGTRDTYEQYF.

V gene TRBV5-1 combines with J gene TRBJ2-5; 9 bases agree with TRBD1. CDR1 and CDR2 (germline): SGHRS, YFSETQ. V gave up 3 bases and J gave up 5 bases; unmatched junction bases: 11. CDR3 length: 16 residues. The CDR3 loop is CASSSGETGGLETQYF. CDR3 DNA: TGCGCCAGCAGCTCCGGGGAGACAGGGGGGTTGGAGACCCAGTACTTC.

This clone was detected only once. The chain couples TRBV7-2 to TRBJ2-3; D could derive from TRBD1 or TRBD2 (5 bases each). CDR1 and CDR2 from the germline V gene are SGHTA and FQGNSA. Between the trimmed V and J ends, which lost 4 bases and 6 bases, there was a span of 17 bases. This CDR3 is 15 amino acids long. CDR3 protein: CASSSRGGVVDTQYF. The CDR3 DNA is TGTGCCAGCAGCTCCCGGGGCGGAGTTGTGGATACGCAGTATTTT.

This clone appeared a single time. The chain recombines TRBV5-8 with TRBJ1-1; D possibly corresponds to TRBD1 (5 bases). Germline V gives CDR1 SGHTS, CDR2 YDEGEE. V was trimmed by 2 bases and J by 5 bases, leaving 19 bases between them. The CDR3 extends over 16 amino acids. The CDR3 is CASSFGGHAWGTEAFF. As DNA, the CDR3 is TGTGCCAGCAGCTTTGGAGGACATGCTTGGGGGACTGAAGCTTTCTTT.

This clone appeared a few times. V gene TRBV6-5 combines with J gene TRBJ1-1; TRBD1 matches at 7 bases. Looked up from germline, CDR1 is MNHEY and CDR2 is SVGAGI. Losses at the gene ends were 2 bases for V and 7 bases for J; bases not matched to a gene: 4. The CDR3 spans 13 residues. This CDR3 is CASSYARQGEAFF. The CDR3 DNA reads as TGTGCCAGCAGTTACGCAAGACAGGGTGAAGCTTTCTTT.

The J gene is TRBJ2-2, the V gene TRBV10-3; D gene unclear. Trimming shortened V by 3 bases and J by 4 bases, and 3 bases separated the two germline ends. Germline CDR1 is ENHRY and CDR2 is SYGVKD. This CDR3 has 12 residues. The CDR3 reads CAISDSTGELFF. CDR3 sequence (DNA): TGTGCCATCAGTGATAGCACCGGGGAGCTGTTTTTT.

The chain links TRBV18 to TRBJ2-1; TRBD2 aligns across 12 bases. J was trimmed by 8 bases and V by 3 bases; bases with no gene match: 8. The germline V gene encodes CDR1 KGHSH and CDR2 LQKENI. The CDR3 is 16 amino acids. CDR3 protein: CASSPPGLAGLDEQFF. The CDR3 nucleotides read TGTGCCAGCTCACCCCCGGGACTAGCGGGTCTCGATGAGCAGTTCTTC.

The chain links TRBV9 to TRBJ2-2; no clear D. The V gene's germline CDR1 is SGDLS and CDR2 YYNGEE. This CDR3 contains 13 residues. Trimming took 3 bases from V and 6 from J, leaving 9 bases between them. CDR3 amino acids: CASSGLLPGELFF. The CDR3, as DNA: TGTGCCAGCAGCGGTCTTCTACCCGGGGAGCTGTTTTTT.

The sample holds one count of this clone. This chain uses TRBV14 with TRBJ2-2, with 8 nucleotides matching TRBD1. In germline, CDR1 is SGHDN, CDR2 FVKESK. Germline trimming cut 4 bases from V and 4 bases from J; bases unmatched to any gene: 5. This CDR3 is 15 amino acids long. The CDR3 here is CASSPRQGPTGELFF. DNA of the CDR3: TGTGCCAGCAGCCCTCGACAGGGGCCCACCGGGGAGCTGTTTTTT.

The DNA of the CDR3 is TGTGCCAGCAGCCGCGCCCGGGGAGACATTCAGTACTTC. This encodes CASSRARGDIQYF. The V call is TRBV7-6, the J call TRBJ2-4; the D gene is possibly TRBD2 (5 bases). The germline V gene encodes CDR1 SGHVS and CDR2 FNYEAQ. The V gene lost 5 bases and the J gene lost 8 bases, with 13 bases spanning the gap. The CDR3 runs to 13 residues.

The chain is built from TRBV29-1 and TRBJ2-1, with TRBD2 matching over 8 bases. The V segment lost 4 bases and the J segment 0 bases; nucleotides outside the gene matches: 5. Germline CDR1 and CDR2: SQVTM and ANQGSEA. The CDR3 spans 15 residues. The CDR3 sequence: CSVVGSGSSYNEQFF. In DNA form, the CDR3 reads TGCAGCGTTGTTGGCAGCGGGAGCTCCTACAATGAGCAGTTCTTC.

This clone showed up just once. This chain connects TRBV7-6 to TRBJ2-3; unclear D gene. This CDR3 region has 14 residues. Deletions cut 1 base from V and 4 bases from J, with 9 bases between. Germline V gives CDR1 SGHVS, CDR2 FNYEAQ. The CDR3 protein is CASSLGAGADTQYF. The CDR3 DNA follows: TGTGCCAGCAGCTTAGGGGCAGGAGCAGATACGCAGTATTTT.

The chain has TRBV27 and TRBJ2-5; TRBD2 might be the D (6 bases). Germline lookup yields CDR1 MNHEY and CDR2 SMNVEV (reference sequence). This CDR3 is built from 13 residues. DNA for the CDR3: TGTGCAGCCGGTGGGACTCCCCAAGAGACCCAGTACTTC. It translates to CAAGGTPQETQYF.

The chain recombines TRBV28 with TRBJ1-2; TRBD1 is a possible D gene (5 bases). The CDR3 totals 11 residues. Germline V lookup: CDR1 MDHEN, CDR2 SYDVKM. V was pared by 4 bases and J by 8 bases, with 8 bases between. CDR3 in DNA: TGTGCCAGCAGTTCCTGGGACGGCTACACCTTC. Residues: CASSSWDGYTF.

The genes are TRBV7-9 and TRBJ2-3, with D possibly TRBD2 on 6 matching bases. Trimming removed 4 bases at V and 4 bases at J, with 27 bases between. The CDR3 spans 19 residues. Germline V gives CDR1 SEHNR, CDR2 FQNEAQ (reference sequence). This chain's CDR3 is CASSSRIVFAGRFPDTQYF. The CDR3 DNA is TGTGCCAGCAGCTCCAGGATTGTGTTTGCGGGGAGGTTTCCAGATACGCAGTATTTT.

The sample holds a few counts of this clone. V gene TRBV27 combines with J gene TRBJ1-1; D remains unclear. With 6 bases removed from V and 0 bases from J, the gap between germline ends came to 5 bases. CDR1 MNHEY and CDR2 SMNVEV come from the germline V gene (reference sequence). This CDR3 has 12 amino acids. The CDR3 coding sequence is TGTGCCAGCAGCACAGTGAACACTGAAGCTTTCTTT. It is translated as CASSTVNTEAFF.

The genes are TRBV9 and TRBJ1-2; 7 nucleotides line up with TRBD1. The ends lost 4 bases at V and 3 bases at J; junction bases unmatched: 6. Germline CDR1 is SGDLS and CDR2 is YYNGEE. This CDR3 spans 14 amino acids. The CDR3 bases are TGTGCCAGCAGCCCAGGACAGGATCACTATGGCTACACCTTC. This codes for CASSPGQDHYGYTF.

As concerns this clone: The junction departs from the called germline gene at one end, perhaps through a read error. The gene calls are TRBV5-5 and TRBJ2-3, with TRBD1 matching 7 bases. Germline CDR1 is SGHKS and CDR2 is YYEKEE (reference sequence). The CDR3 runs to 14 residues. The CDR3: CASSPWTGTDAQYF. The CDR3 nucleotides are TGTGCCAGCAGCCCCTGGACAGGAACAGATGCGCAGTATTTT.

The rearrangement uses TRBV9 and TRBJ2-3; 7 bases line up with TRBD2. CDR1 and CDR2 from the germline V gene are SGDLS and YYNGEE. The V and J ends lost 0 bases and 2 bases, in that order; junction bases with no gene match: 6. This CDR3 is built from 16 residues. DNA for the CDR3: TGTGCCAGCAGCGTAGGGGCGGGGGAGAACACAGATACGCAGTATTTT. Its protein product is CASSVGAGENTDTQYF.

The chain has TRBV18 and TRBJ1-1, with D hard to call. Between the trimmed V and J ends, which lost 3 bases and 5 bases, there was a span of 16 bases. The CDR3 contains 15 residues. Germline loops: CDR1 KGHSH, CDR2 LQKENI. CDR3 DNA: TGTGCCAGCTCACCCATCGGATTCGGGGAGACTGAAGCTTTCTTT. This codes for CASSPIGFGETEAFF.

The rearrangement links TRBV27 to TRBJ2-7, with D possibly TRBD2 on 5 matching bases. In germline, CDR1 is MNHEY, CDR2 SMNVEV (reference sequence). V shed 8 bases and J shed 0 bases, with 11 bases lying between them. The CDR3 covers 13 residues. CDR3 region: CASYQLGSYEQYF. CDR3 DNA: TGTGCCAGCTACCAACTAGGCTCCTACGAGCAGTACTTC.

The chain carries TRBV7-2 and TRBJ2-3, with D unclear. Germline CDR1 reads SGHTA; CDR2 reads FQGNSA. V lost 0 bases to trimming and J lost 2 bases, with 6 bases between them. There are 14 residues in the CDR3. The CDR3 DNA is TGTGCCAGCAGCTTAGCCTGGAACACAGATACGCAGTATTTT. Protein sequence: CASSLAWNTDTQYF.

The rearrangement joins TRBV14 to TRBJ1-2, with D possibly matching TRBD1 (5 bases). The CDR3 extends over 15 amino acids. Germline V gene data show CDR1 as SGHDN and CDR2 as FVKESK. V lost 3 bases and J lost 4, with 15 bases in between. In DNA form, the CDR3 reads TGTGCCAGCAGCCAGGGAACCGGGACTGTCTATGGCTACACCTTC. This codes for CASSQGTGTVYGYTF. Filled out from reference TRBV14 and TRBJ1-2, the complete variable domain reads EAGVTQFPSHSVIEKGQTVTLRCDPISGHDNLYWYRRVMGKEIKFLLHFVKESKQDESGMPNNRFLAERTGGTYSTLKVQPAELEDSGVYFCASSQGTGTVYGYTFGSGTRLTVV.

V and J are TRBV5-1 and TRBJ1-5, with a possible D match to TRBD1 (5 bases). V lost 3 bases and J lost 0, with 7 bases in between. CDR1 and CDR2 (germline): SGHRS, YFSETQ. This CDR3 has 14 amino acids. CDR3 DNA: TGCGCCAGCAGCTGGGGGGATAGCAATCAGCCCCAGCATTTT. Residues: CASSWGDSNQPQHF.